The clone carrying this TCR beta chain has only one observation. This entry belongs to a study of blood T cell repertoires in COVID-19. The repertoire was sequenced with immunoSEQ multiplex PCR; TCRdb's copy has only in-frame clones and lacks some. This table has 450,000 to 500,000 clones, roughly 87% appearing once. Trimming pared 6 bases from V and 5 bases from J, leaving 22 bases between. The CDR3 runs 16 residues. Per the germline V gene, CDR1 is SGHTA and CDR2 is FQGTGA. Each participant's cohort was designated according to participant-reported clinical history. Either two negative PCRs, clearance, or symptom resolution qualified Cohort 3 donors as recovered.

This chain uses TRBV7-3 with TRBJ1-1, with unresolved D. This clonotype was obtained from a woman younger than 30 who had recovered from COVID-19. The sample was PBMCs or T cells enriched from blood (not recorded which). CDR3 region: CASSYGRLGKGTEAFF. CDR3 coding DNA: TGTGCCAGCAGTTACGGGCGACTAGGGAAGGGTACTGAAGCTTTCTTT.